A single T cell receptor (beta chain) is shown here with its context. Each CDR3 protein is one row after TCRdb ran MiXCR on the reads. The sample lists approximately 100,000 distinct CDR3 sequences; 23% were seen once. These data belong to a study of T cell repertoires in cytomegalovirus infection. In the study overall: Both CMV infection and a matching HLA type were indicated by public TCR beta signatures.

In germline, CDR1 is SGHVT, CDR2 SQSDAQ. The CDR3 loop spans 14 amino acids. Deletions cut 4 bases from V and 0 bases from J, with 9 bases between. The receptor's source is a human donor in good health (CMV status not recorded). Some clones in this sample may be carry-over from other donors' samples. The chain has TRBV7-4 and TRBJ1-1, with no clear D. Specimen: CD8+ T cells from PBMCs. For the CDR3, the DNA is TGTGCCAGCAGCTCGACTGCCATGAACACTGAAGCTTTCTTT. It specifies CASSSTAMNTEAFF.